The entry that follows covers one T cell receptor beta chain sequence. Its antigen is currently unknown. Given a much more abundant clone one base away, this may be a read error. Germline lookup yields CDR1 SGHRS and CDR2 YFSETQ. The CDR3 is 15 residues long. The V and J ends lost 3 bases and 3 bases, in that order; junction bases with no gene match: 7. Preparation of TCR beta libraries was done by quantitative 5'-RACE with molecular barcodes. TCRdb reprocessed the 5' RACE reads via MiXCR and lists one record per CDR3 protein. Of under 150,000 distinct CDR3 sequences listed, about a tenth are singletons. The data derive from a study of CD8 T cells in ankylosing spondylitis. General observations from the study: Disease-associated clones were reportedly significantly overrepresented in matched ankylosing spondylitis synovial fluid. Some of these motif variants have turned up before, in reports on reactive arthritis synovial fluid and blood. A motif in TCR beta, a set of eight or nine highly homologous variants, appeared characteristic of ankylosing spondylitis blood.

The sample consisted of blood, either unsorted or a sorted T cell fraction (not recorded which). The TCR comes from a male donor with ankylosing spondylitis or in good health (not recorded which). The chain carries TRBV5-1 and TRBJ2-7; 9 bases align to TRBD1. CDR3 protein: CASSSRHRGLYEQYF. In DNA form, the CDR3 reads TGCGCCAGCAGCTCCCGGCACAGGGGGCTCTACGAGCAGTACTTC.